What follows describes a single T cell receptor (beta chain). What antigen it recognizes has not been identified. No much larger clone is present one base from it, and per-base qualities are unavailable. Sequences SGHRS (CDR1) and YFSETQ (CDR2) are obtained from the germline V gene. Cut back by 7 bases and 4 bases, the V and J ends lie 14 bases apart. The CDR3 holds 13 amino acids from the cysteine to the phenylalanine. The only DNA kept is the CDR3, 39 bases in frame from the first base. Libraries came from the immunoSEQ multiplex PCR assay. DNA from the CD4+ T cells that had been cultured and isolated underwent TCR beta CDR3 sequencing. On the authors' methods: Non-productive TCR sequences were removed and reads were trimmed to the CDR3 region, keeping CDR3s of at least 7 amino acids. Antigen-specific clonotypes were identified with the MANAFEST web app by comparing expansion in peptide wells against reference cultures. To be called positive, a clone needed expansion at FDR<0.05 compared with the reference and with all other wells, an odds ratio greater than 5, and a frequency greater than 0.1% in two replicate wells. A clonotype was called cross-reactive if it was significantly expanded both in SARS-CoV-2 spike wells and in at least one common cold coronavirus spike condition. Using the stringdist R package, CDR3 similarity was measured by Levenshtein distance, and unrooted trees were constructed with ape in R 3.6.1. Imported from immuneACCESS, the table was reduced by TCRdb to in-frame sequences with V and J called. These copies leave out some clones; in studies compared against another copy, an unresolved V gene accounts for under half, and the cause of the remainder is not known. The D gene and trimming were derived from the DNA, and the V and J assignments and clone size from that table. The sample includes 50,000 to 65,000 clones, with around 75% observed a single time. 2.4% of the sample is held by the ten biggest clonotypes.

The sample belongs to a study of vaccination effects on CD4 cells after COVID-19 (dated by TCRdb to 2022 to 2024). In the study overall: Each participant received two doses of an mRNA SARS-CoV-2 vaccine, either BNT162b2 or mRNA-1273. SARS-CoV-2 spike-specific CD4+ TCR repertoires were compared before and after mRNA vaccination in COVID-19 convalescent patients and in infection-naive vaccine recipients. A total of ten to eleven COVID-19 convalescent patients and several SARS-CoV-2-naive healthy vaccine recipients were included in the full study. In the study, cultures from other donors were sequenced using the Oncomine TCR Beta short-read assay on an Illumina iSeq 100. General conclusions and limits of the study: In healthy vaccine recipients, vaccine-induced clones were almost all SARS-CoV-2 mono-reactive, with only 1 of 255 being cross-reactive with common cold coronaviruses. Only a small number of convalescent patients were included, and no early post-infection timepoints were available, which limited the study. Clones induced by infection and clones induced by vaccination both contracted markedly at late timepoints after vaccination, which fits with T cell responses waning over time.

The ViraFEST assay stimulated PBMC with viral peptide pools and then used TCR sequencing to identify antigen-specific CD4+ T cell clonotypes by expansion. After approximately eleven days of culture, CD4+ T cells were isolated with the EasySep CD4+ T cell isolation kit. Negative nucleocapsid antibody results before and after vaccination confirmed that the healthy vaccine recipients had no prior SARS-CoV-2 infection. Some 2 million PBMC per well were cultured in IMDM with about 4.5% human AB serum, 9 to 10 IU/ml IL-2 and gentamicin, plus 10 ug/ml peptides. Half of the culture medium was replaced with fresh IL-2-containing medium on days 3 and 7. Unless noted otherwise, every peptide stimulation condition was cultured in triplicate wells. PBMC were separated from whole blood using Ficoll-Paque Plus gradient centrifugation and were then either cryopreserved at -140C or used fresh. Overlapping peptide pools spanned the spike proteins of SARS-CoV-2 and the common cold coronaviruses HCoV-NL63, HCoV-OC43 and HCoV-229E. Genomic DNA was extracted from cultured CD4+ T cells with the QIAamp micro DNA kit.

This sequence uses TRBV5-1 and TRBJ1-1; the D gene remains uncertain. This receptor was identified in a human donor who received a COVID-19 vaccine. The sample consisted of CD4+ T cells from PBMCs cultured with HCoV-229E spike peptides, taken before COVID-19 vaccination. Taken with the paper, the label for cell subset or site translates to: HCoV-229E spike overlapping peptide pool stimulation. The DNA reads TGCGCCAGCGGAGAGGGAGTGGGCACTGAAGCTTTCTTT. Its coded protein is CASGEGVGTEAFF.